These 8 T cell receptor beta chains came from one sample sequenced in a study of technical replicates of blood from a few donors. Clones were sequenced by immunoSEQ multiplex PCR, and TCRdb holds only the in-frame ones, with some missing. The sample holds about 15,000 clones, more than 80% seen once. Sequencing input: PBMCs. Receptors were obtained from a human donor in good health.

CDR3 loop: CASSFPGDGANVLTF. For the CDR3, the DNA is TGTGCCAGCAGTTTCCCAGGGGATGGGGCCAACGTCCTGACTTTC. This chain connects TRBV28 to TRBJ2-6; D might be TRBD1 (6 bases). The CDR3 has 15 amino acids. Germline CDR1 reads MDHEN; CDR2 reads SYDVKM. The V end was cut by 3 bases, the J end by 3 bases, with 9 bases between. The complete variable domain, with remaining parts taken from reference TRBV28 and TRBJ2-6, reads DVKVTQSSRYLVKRTGEKVFLECVQDMDHENMFWYRQDPGLGLRLIYFSYDVKMKEKGDIPEGYSVSREKKERFSLILESASTNQTSMYLCASSFPGDGANVLTFGAGSRLTVL.

The V call is TRBV6-1, the J call TRBJ1-4; D might be TRBD1 (6 bases). This CDR3 has 16 residues. Germline assignment: CDR1 MNHNS and CDR2 SASEGT. V lost 2 bases and J lost 2, with 12 bases in between. The CDR3 region is CASSEQGLRTNEKLFF. CDR3 bases: TGTGCCAGCAGTGAACAGGGGCTAAGGACTAATGAAAAACTGTTTTTT.

This clone was detected once. The rearrangement links TRBV5-1 to TRBJ1-4, with D unresolved. This CDR3 is built from 15 residues. The ends were cut back, 4 bases at V and 0 bases at J, with 10 bases in the middle. CDR1 SGHRS and CDR2 YFSETQ come from the germline V gene. The CDR3 protein is CASSRSPSTNEKLFF. CDR3 coding DNA: TGCGCCAGCAGCCGAAGCCCCTCAACTAATGAAAAACTGTTTTTT.

In this sample, this clone turned up a few times. The chain is built from TRBV5-1 and TRBJ1-1; the D gene is possibly TRBD1 (5 bases). The CDR3 length is 14 residues. Germline V gene sequence: CDR1 SGHRS, CDR2 YFSETQ. V was trimmed by 0 bases and J by 1 base, leaving 7 bases between them. The CDR3 bases are TGCGCCAGCAGCTTGGGGGACTGGAACACTGAAGCTTTCTTT. Protein sequence: CASSLGDWNTEAFF.

The chain joins TRBV6-4 to TRBJ2-1; 9 nucleotides align to TRBD2. J was trimmed by 6 bases and V by 4 bases; bases with no gene match: 7. The germline CDR1 and CDR2 sequences are MRHNA and SNTAGT. The CDR3 covers 15 residues. CDR3 sequence: CASSVLAGPSNEQFF. The DNA of the CDR3 is TGTGCCAGCAGTGTTCTAGCGGGACCAAGCAATGAGCAGTTCTTC.

By sample fraction, this clone is medium-sized. V is TRBV30 and J is TRBJ1-2; no clear D. This CDR3 has 8 amino acids. V was cut by 6 bases and J by 6 bases, with 2 bases left in between. Looked up from germline, CDR1 is GTSNPN and CDR2 is SVGIG (reference sequence). The CDR3 here is CACNGYTF. DNA for the CDR3: TGTGCCTGTAATGGCTACACCTTC.

Here the CDR3 reads CASSSQGGKNIQYF. The CDR3 region has the DNA TGTGCCAGCAGCTCTCAGGGAGGCAAAAACATTCAGTACTTC. This chain links TRBV7-3 with TRBJ2-4; possibly TRBD2 for D (6 bases). Germline CDR1 reads SGHTA; CDR2 reads FQGTGA. This CDR3 spans 14 amino acids. Trimming shortened V by 4 bases and J by 3 bases, and 10 bases separated the two germline ends.

The V call is TRBV19, the J call TRBJ2-2, with 8 bases fitting TRBD1. The germline CDR1 and CDR2 sequences are LNHDA and SQIVND (reference sequence). The V and J ends lost 7 bases and 3 bases, in that order; junction bases with no gene match: 7. The CDR3 extends over 15 amino acids. CDR3 sequence (DNA): TGTGCCAGTAAGGGAACAGGGGGTTACACCGGGGAGCTGTTTTTT. Its protein is CASKGTGGYTGELFF.